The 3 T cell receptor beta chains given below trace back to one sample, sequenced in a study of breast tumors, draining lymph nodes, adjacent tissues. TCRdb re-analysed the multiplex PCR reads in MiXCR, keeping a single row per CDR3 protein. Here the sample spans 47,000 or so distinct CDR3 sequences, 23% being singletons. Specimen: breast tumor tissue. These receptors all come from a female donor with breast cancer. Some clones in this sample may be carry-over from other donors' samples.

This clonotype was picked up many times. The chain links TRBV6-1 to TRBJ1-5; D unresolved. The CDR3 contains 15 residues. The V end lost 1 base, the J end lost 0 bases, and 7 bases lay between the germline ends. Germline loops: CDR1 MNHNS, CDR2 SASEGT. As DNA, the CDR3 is TGTGCCAGCAGTGAAGTGGTTTATAGCAATCAGCCCCAGCATTTT. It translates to CASSEVVYSNQPQHF.

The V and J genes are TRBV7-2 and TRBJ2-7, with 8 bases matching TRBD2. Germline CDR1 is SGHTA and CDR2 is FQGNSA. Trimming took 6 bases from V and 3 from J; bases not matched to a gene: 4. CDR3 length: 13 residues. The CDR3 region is CASRSAGDYEQYF. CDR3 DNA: TGTGCCAGCAGGTCAGCGGGAGACTACGAGCAGTACTTC.

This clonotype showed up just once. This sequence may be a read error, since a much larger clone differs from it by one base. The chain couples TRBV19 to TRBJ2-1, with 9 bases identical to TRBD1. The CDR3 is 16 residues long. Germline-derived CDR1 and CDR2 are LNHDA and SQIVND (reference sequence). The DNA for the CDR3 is TGTGCCGGTAGTATAGCATGGGGGACAGGGAAGGATGAGCAGTTCTTC. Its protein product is CAGSIAWGTGKDEQFF.